The 4 T cell receptor beta chains listed next were all sequenced from one sample in a study of CD8+ T cells in alopecia areata. Treatment: oral pan-JAK inhibitor, 5-10 mg twice daily. Following extraction, RNA underwent reverse transcription to cDNA, which served as the sequencing template. Only in-frame clones appear in the TCRdb table, and some are missing; sequencing was by immunoSEQ multiplex PCR. The sample yields 150,000 to 200,000 clones, around 64% seen once. The sample in question was CD4+ T cells sorted from blood, obtained at approximately week 50, from a patient treated with tofacitinib. The source of these receptors is a human donor with alopecia areata.

This clone showed up just once. The rearrangement joins TRBV25-1 to TRBJ2-3, with 8 nucleotides matching TRBD2. V was clipped by 5 bases and J by 5 bases; unmatched bases: 15. The V gene's germline CDR1 is MGHDK and CDR2 SYGVNS. This CDR3 region has 17 residues. Here the CDR3 reads CASSPQPGLGTLDTQYF. The CDR3 DNA reads as TGTGCCAGCAGTCCCCAACCGGGACTAGGGACCCTAGATACGCAGTATTTT.

The rearrangement links TRBV15 to TRBJ1-2; tentatively, D is TRBD1 (5 bases). V lost 5 bases and J 7 bases, leaving 17 bases between the germline ends. There are 14 residues in the CDR3. Germline-derived CDR1 and CDR2 are LNHNV and YYDKDF (reference sequence). Here the CDR3 reads CATSLGGGSGGYTF. The CDR3 DNA reads as TGTGCCACCAGCCTAGGCGGGGGGTCGGGTGGCTACACCTTC. The variable domain in full, with the rest retrieved from reference TRBV15 and TRBJ1-2, is DAMVIQNPRYQVTQFGKPVTLSCSQTLNHNVMYWYQQKSSQAPKLLFHYYDKDFNNEADTPDNFQSRRPNTSFCFLDIRSPGLGDTAMYLCATSLGGGSGGYTFGSGTRLTVV.

This sequence joins TRBV30 and TRBJ2-7; D is undetermined. The CDR3 contains 11 residues. Trimming left V 1 base short and J 2 bases short, with 3 bases between. Germline lookup yields CDR1 GTSNPN and CDR2 SVGIG (reference sequence). This CDR3 is CAWSDTYEQYF. CDR3 coding DNA: TGTGCCTGGAGTGACACCTACGAGCAGTACTTC.

This clone turned up a few times. V and J are TRBV4-2 and TRBJ1-1, with D uncertain. Per germline, CDR1 LGHNA and CDR2 YNFKEQ. The CDR3 extends over 16 amino acids. Trimming shortened V by 5 bases and J by 1 base, and 17 bases separated the two germline ends. For the CDR3, the DNA is TGTGCCAGCAGCGCCCATGAGAGGAGGCAGAACACTGAAGCTTTCTTT. This gives the protein CASSAHERRQNTEAFF.